This T cell receptor beta chain stems from a study of tumor and adjacent non-tumor tissue in lung cancer. RNA was extracted from bulk tissue without any cell sorting. Note on this clonotype: With a much larger clone just one base away, this may be a read error.

A modified ARM-PCR protocol with three rounds of nested PCR amplified TCRbeta. Via MiXCR, TCRdb re-called the multiplex PCR reads, giving one row per CDR3 protein. In the table there are some 99,000 distinct CDR3 sequences, about 75% of which are singletons. The V and J ends lost 5 bases and 1 base respectively, with 5 bases between them. CDR3 length: 12 residues. CDR1 and CDR2 from the germline V gene are GTSNPN and SVGIG (reference sequence). The specimen was lung tumor tissue. The source of this sequence is a woman aged 55-69 years with non-small cell lung cancer. The chain carries TRBV30 and TRBJ2-2; no definite D call. The CDR3 nucleotides are TGTGCCTGGGGACGGAACACCGGGGAGCTGTTTTTT. This sequence encodes CAWGRNTGELFF.